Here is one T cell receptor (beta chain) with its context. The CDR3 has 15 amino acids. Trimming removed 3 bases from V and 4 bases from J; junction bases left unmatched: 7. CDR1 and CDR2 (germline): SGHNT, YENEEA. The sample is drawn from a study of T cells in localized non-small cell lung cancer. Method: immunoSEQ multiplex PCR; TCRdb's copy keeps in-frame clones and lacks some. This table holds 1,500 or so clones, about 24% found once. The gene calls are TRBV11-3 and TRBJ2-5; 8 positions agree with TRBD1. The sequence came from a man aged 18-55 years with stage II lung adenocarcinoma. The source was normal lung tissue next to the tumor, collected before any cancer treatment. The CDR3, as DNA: TGTGCCAGCAGCTTTGCAGGACAGGGCTTAGAGACCCAGTACTTC. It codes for CASSFAGQGLETQYF.